This TCR beta chain was captured in a study of blood T cell repertoires in COVID-19. Participants, roughly 18 to 89 years old, spanned under 30 US areas. Participants were placed into cohorts based on the clinical history they reported. Sequencing was performed with immunoSEQ multiplex PCR; in TCRdb, only in-frame clones are kept and a portion is missing. The sample yields hundreds of thousands of clones, 83% seen once. CDR3 length: 15 residues. The germline CDR1 and CDR2 sequences are KGHSH and LQKENI. V lost 6 bases to trimming and J lost 2 bases, with 11 bases between them. This clone was detected once.

The chain joins TRBV18 to TRBJ2-6, with D perhaps matching TRBD1 (5 bases). The clonotype comes from a woman aged 45-65 years who had been exposed to COVID-19. Sequencing was done on a sample of PBMCs or T cells enriched from blood (not recorded which). CDR3 amino acids: CASSDQGTGANVLTF. The CDR3 DNA reads TGTGCCAGCTCGGACCAGGGAACTGGGGCCAACGTCCTGACTTTC.